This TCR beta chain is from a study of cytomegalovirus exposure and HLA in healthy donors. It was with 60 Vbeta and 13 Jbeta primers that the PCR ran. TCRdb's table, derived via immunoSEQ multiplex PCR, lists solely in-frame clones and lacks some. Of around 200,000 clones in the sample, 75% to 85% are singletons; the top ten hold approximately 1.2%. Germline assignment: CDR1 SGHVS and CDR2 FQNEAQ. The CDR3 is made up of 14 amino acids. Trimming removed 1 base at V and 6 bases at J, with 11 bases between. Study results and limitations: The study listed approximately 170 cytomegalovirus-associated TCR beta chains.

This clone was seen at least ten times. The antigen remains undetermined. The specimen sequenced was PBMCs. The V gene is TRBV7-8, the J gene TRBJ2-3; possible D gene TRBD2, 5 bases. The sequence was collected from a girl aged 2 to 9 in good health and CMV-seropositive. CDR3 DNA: TGTGCCAGCAGCTTAGGACCAAGGAGGGATACGCAGTATTTT. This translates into CASSLGPRRDTQYF.